This T cell receptor beta chain was sequenced for a study of post-analysis software for immune sequencing data (dated by TCRdb to the mid-2010s). As for the study more broadly: Relapsing-remitting, secondary progressive and progressive-relapsing multiple sclerosis were recorded as disease courses, and subtype annotation was lacking for some patients. Patient repertoires were compared against about a dozen previously published healthy control repertoires from donors aged about 6 to 25 years. A subset of samples was prepared in parallel using single-end sample barcoding, then pooled and co-amplified after Illumina adapter ligation. The full study reports these points: Normalized Chao1 diversity was significantly lower in multiple sclerosis patients than controls, suggesting substantial peripheral T-cell clonal expansion. The multiple sclerosis patient group was slightly younger than the control group. Significantly higher frequencies in patients than in controls were found for about 5 TRBV segments, including TRBV5-6, TRBV5-1 and TRBV20-1. When samples were clustered directly using the F measure, samples prepared in the same batch co-clustered strongly, which prompted a batch-effect correction.

To note about this clonotype: No cognate antigen has been identified for it. An end of the junction does not agree with germline; a read error may underlie this.

The method behind the library was PCR. Sequencing relied on an Illumina HiSeq 2500. Unique molecular identifiers were incorporated into TCR beta cDNA libraries to reduce PCR and sequencing biases. Every 1 to 10 million input T cells yielded approximately 500,000 cDNA molecules, meaning each molecule approximated one T cell. The same protocol used for the earlier healthy control dataset was applied to prepare and sequence the patient libraries. Within a given batch, samples were prepared together, multiplexed and sequenced on the same HiSeq lane. In the paper's pipeline: Raw barcoded reads were processed with MIGEC, and single-read molecular identifier groups were discarded before consensus assembly and CDR3 extraction. VDJtools was used for post-analysis of the clonotype tables, and diversity was normalized by down-sampling every dataset to the size of the smallest sample. To correct batch-related cross-sample contamination, repertoire overlap clustering matched CDR3 amino acid sequences but not nucleotide sequences. TCRdb handled the public reads itself, with Q25 trimming in fastp and clone calling in MiXCR, and kept productive beta chains. Rows are combined by CDR3 protein, so each entry shows the most common genes and DNA. These V and J calls rely on TCRdb rather than the paper's analysis. Across this sample there are roughly 580,000 distinct CDR3 sequences, with around 40% seen only once. The ten largest clonotypes hold around 1.7% of the sample.

To demonstrate the VDJtools post-analysis software, the study profiled TCR beta repertoires from the peripheral blood of about 13 young patients with multiple sclerosis. The multiple sclerosis patients were children and adolescents between about 6 and 16 years of age. From the germline V gene, CDR1 is SQVTM and CDR2 is ANQGSEA. Its CDR3 holds 13 amino acids, cysteine through phenylalanine. Just CDR3 DNA is preserved here, 39 bases in frame from base 1. This chain joins TRBV29-1 to TRBJ2-7; the D gene is unclear. Sequences were obtained from blood. The receptor's source is a girl between 5 and 17 years old with multiple sclerosis. CDR3 protein: CSVEGQVPYGQYF. The nucleotide sequence reads TGCAGCGTTGAAGGGCAAGTCCCCTACGGGCAGTACTTC.